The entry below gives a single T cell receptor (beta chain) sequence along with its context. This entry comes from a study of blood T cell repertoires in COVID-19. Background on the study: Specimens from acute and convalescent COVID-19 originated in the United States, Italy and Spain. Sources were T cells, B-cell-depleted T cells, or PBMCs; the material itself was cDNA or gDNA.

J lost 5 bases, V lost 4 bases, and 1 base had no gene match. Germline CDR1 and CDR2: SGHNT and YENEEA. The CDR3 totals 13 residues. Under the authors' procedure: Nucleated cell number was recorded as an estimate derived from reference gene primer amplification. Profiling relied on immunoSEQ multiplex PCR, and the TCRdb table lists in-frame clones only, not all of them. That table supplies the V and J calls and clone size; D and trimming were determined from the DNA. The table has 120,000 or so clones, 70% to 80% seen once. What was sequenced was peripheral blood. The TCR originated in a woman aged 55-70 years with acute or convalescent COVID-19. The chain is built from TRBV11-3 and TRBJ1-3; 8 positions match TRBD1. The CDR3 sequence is CASSSGGRNTIYF. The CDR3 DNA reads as TGTGCCAGCAGCTCAGGGGGCAGAAACACCATATATTTT.